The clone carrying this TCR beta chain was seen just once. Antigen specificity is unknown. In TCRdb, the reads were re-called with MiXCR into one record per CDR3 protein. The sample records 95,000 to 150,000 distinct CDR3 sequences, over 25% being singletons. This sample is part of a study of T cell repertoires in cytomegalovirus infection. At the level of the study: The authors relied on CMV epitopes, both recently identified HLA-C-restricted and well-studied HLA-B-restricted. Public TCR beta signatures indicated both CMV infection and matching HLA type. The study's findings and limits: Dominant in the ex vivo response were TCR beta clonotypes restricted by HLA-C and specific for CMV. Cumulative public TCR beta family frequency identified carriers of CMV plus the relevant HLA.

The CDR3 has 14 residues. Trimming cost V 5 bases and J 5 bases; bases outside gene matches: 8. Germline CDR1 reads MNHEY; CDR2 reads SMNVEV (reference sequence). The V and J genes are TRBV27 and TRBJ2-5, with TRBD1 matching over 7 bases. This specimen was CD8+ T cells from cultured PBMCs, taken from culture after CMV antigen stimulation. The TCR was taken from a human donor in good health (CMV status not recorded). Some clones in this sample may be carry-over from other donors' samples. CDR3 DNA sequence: TGTGCCAGCAGTCGACAGGGCCCCCACGAGACCCAGTACTTC. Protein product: CASSRQGPHETQYF.